The 9 T cell receptor beta chains presented below share a single source sample, sequenced in a study of T cells in Graves' hyperthyroidism and ophthalmopathy. Amplified TCR beta CDR3 regions came from RNA transcripts. TCR CDR3 underwent first-round RT-PCR with the HTBI primer set. TCRdb processed the multiplex PCR reads anew with MiXCR; each CDR3 protein has one entry. The data show fewer than 750,000 distinct CDR3 sequences, with approximately 44% seen just once and approximately 8.4% held by the top ten. Sequencing was carried out using peripheral blood or thyroid tissue (not recorded which). These receptors all come from a woman aged 18-35 years with Graves' hyperthyroidism.

This clonotype came up many times. The J gene is TRBJ2-7, the V gene TRBV29-1; TRBD2 might be the D (6 bases). The ends were cut back, 2 bases at V and 5 bases at J, with 7 bases in the middle. This CDR3 is 11 amino acids long. From germline, CDR1 is SQVTM and CDR2 ANQGSEA. The CDR3 region is CSVETSHEQYF. The CDR3, as DNA: TGCAGCGTTGAAACTAGCCACGAGCAGTACTTC.

This clonotype has at least ten counts. The chain combines TRBV11-2 with TRBJ1-5; TRBD1 aligns across 11 bases. V was pared by 1 base and J by 7 bases, with 3 bases of the junction left unmatched. Germline CDR1 is SGHAT and CDR2 is FQNNGV. The CDR3 length is 15 residues. CDR3 coding DNA: TGTGCCAGCAGCTTAGGGACAGGGGGCAGGCAGCCCCAGCATTTT. This translates into CASSLGTGGRQPQHF.

The rearrangement links TRBV5-1 to TRBJ1-5; D might be TRBD1 (5 bases). There are 19 residues in the CDR3. Germline lookup yields CDR1 SGHRS and CDR2 YFSETQ. The V gene lost 2 bases and the J gene lost 2 bases, with 23 bases spanning the gap. As DNA, the CDR3 is TGCGCCAGCAGCTTAGGGGCCGACGGTGCCTGGGACGGCAATCAGCCCCAGCATTTT. This translates into CASSLGADGAWDGNQPQHF.

The rearrangement uses TRBV18 and TRBJ2-7; perhaps D is TRBD1 or TRBD2 (6 bases each). V lost 3 bases and J lost 4, with 16 bases in between. The CDR3 has 15 amino acids. Per the germline V gene, CDR1 is KGHSH and CDR2 is LQKENI. The CDR3 coding sequence is TGTGCCAGCTCACCTTGGGGGGCCCAAGGATACGAGCAGTACTTC. Protein sequence: CASSPWGAQGYEQYF.

Concerning this clonotype itself: A much larger clone lies a single base off, so this may be a read error. The chain is built from TRBV3-1 and TRBJ1-5, with 9 bases aligning to TRBD1. CDR1 is LGHDT, CDR2 YNNKEL, per germline (reference sequence). The CDR3 has 14 residues. Trimming removed 3 bases from V and 5 bases from J; junction bases left unmatched: 2. The CDR3 here is CASSQGTGYQPQHF. The CDR3 DNA reads TGTGCCAGCAGCCAGGGGACAGGGTATCAGCCCCAGCATTTT.

This clonotype has just a few counts. The chain has TRBV24-1 and TRBJ2-1; D is uncertain. CDR1 and CDR2 from the germline V gene are KGHDR and SFDVKD. This CDR3 spans 15 amino acids. V lost 7 bases and J 0 bases, leaving 12 bases between the germline ends. The CDR3 reads CATSRDLSSYNEQFF. In nucleotides, the CDR3 is TGTGCCACCAGCCGTGACTTGAGCTCCTACAATGAGCAGTTCTTC.

The chain uses TRBV7-9 and TRBJ2-5, with D perhaps matching TRBD2 (6 bases). Per germline, CDR1 SEHNR and CDR2 FQNEAQ (reference sequence). V lost 5 bases to trimming and J lost 6 bases, with 19 bases between them. The CDR3 length is 15 residues. DNA of the CDR3: TGTGCCAGCAGCCAAGGCACGGGAGATGTAAAGACCCAGTACTTC. It yields the protein CASSQGTGDVKTQYF.

This rearrangement joins TRBV7-9 to TRBJ1-4; 7 bases match TRBD1. Germline V CDR1 and CDR2: SEHNR, FQNEAQ (reference sequence). V was clipped by 5 bases and J by 6 bases; unmatched bases: 6. The CDR3 length is 14 residues. CDR3: CASSPLGTDEKLFF. For the CDR3, the DNA is TGTGCCAGCAGCCCTTTGGGGACAGATGAAAAACTGTTTTTT.

This chain connects TRBV5-6 to TRBJ2-3; D may be TRBD1 or TRBD2 (5 bases each). The end of the DNA aligns better with TRBJ2-7, so the J call may be wrong. The CDR3 is 15 residues long. The germline V gene has CDR1 SGHDT and CDR2 YYEEEE. CDR3 DNA sequence: TGTGCCAGCAGCTATGCGATTCGGGGCACAGATACGCAGTACTTC. Amino acids: CASSYAIRGTDTQYF.